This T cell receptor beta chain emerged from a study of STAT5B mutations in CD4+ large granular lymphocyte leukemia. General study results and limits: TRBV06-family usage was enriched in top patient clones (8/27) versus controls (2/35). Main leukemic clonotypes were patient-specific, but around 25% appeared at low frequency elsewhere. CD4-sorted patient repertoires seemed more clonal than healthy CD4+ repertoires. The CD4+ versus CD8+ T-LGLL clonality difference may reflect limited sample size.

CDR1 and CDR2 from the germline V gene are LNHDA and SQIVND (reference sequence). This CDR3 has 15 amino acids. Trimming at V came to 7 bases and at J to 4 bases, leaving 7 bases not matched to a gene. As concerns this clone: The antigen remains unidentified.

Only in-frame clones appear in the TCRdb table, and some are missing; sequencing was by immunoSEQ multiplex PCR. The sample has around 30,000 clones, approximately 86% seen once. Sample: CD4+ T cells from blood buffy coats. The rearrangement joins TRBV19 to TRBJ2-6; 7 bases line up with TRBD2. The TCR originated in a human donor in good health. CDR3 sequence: CASTSGIGGANVLTF. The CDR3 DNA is TGTGCCAGTACCAGCGGGATTGGAGGGGCCAACGTCCTGACTTTC.